A single sample gave rise to the 29 T cell receptor beta chains below, sequenced in a study of T-cell reconstitution after alpha-beta-depleted transplantation in children. Molecular barcoding with unique molecular identifiers was used for the TCRbeta library. TCRdb passed the PCR reads through MiXCR, listing each CDR3 protein once. The table includes hundreds of thousands of distinct CDR3 sequences, roughly 17% detected once. The sample in question was PBMCs from the stem cell graft donor, obtained from the stem cell graft. The receptors shown here come from a human donor who donated a stem cell graft to a child with acute myeloid leukemia.

This clonotype is a singleton in its sample. This sequence joins TRBV12-3 or TRBV12-4 and TRBJ1-5; 9 bases agree with TRBD1. With 3 bases clipped from V and 8 bases from J, the junction kept 8 bases outside the gene matches. This CDR3 is built from 15 residues. Here the CDR3 reads CASSLGQGVLEPQHF. The CDR3 region has the DNA TGTGCCAGCAGTTTGGGACAGGGTGTCTTGGAGCCCCAGCATTTT.

This clonotype was detected a few times. The rearrangement uses TRBV7-3 and TRBJ2-7, with 9 positions matching TRBD2. Trimming took 5 bases from V and 6 from J; bases not matched to a gene: 11. CDR3 size: 15 residues. Looked up from germline, CDR1 is SGHTA and CDR2 is FQGTGA. As DNA, the CDR3 is TGTGCCAGCAGCCTGAATCTCGGACTAGCGTTCGAGCAGTACTTC. It is translated as CASSLNLGLAFEQYF.

Ten or more counts support this clonotype. This chain uses TRBV10-3 with TRBJ2-3, with no clear D. Trimming removed 4 bases from V and 4 bases from J, with 3 bases in between. This CDR3 contains 11 residues. From germline, CDR1 is ENHRY and CDR2 SYGVKD. CDR3 nucleotides: TGTGCCATCAGTGCGGCAGATACGCAGTATTTT. Protein sequence: CAISAADTQYF.

With regard to this clonotype: A read error may produce the germline difference seen at one junction end. The chain uses TRBV20-1 and TRBJ2-4; 8 nucleotides align to TRBD2. Germline V gene sequence: CDR1 DFQATT, CDR2 SNEGSKA (reference sequence). The CDR3 sequence is 17 residues long. The CDR3 nucleotides read TGCTGTGCCGCCAGACTCCTTCGCGGGGGGTCCGGAAACATTCAGTACTTC. It specifies CCAARLLRGGSGNIQYF.

This clonotype occurred many times. CDR3 nucleotides: TGTGCCAGCAGCTTCGACAGGGCAGATACGCAGTATTTT. Translation gives CASSFDRADTQYF. The chain has TRBV7-3 and TRBJ2-3, with 7 bases lining up with TRBD1. The CDR3 totals 13 residues. From germline, CDR1 is SGHTA and CDR2 FQGTGA. Unmatched junction bases numbered 1, after V lost 3 bases and J lost 4 bases.

This clonotype came up many times. The V and J genes are TRBV10-3 and TRBJ1-1; 10 bases fit TRBD1. From germline, CDR1 is ENHRY and CDR2 SYGVKD. The CDR3 extends over 14 amino acids. The trim removed 6 bases at V and 0 bases at J, leaving 1 base unmatched. The CDR3 loop reads CAIRGQGMNTEAFF. CDR3 in DNA: TGTGCCATCAGGGGACAGGGGATGAACACTGAAGCTTTCTTT.

This clonotype was counted between two and nine times. The chain links TRBV18 to TRBJ2-5, with 7 bases aligning to TRBD1. The germline CDR1 and CDR2 sequences are KGHSH and LQKENI. The junction had 15 bases not matched to a gene; V was cut back by 3 bases and J by 2 bases. The CDR3 consists of 18 residues. DNA for the CDR3: TGTGCCAGCTCACCGTCTAGCAGACAGACAGGGAAACAAGAGACCCAGTACTTC. Translated: CASSPSSRQTGKQETQYF.

This clonotype was observed at least ten times. This chain connects TRBV5-1 to TRBJ2-7, with 8 bases lining up with TRBD1. In germline, CDR1 is SGHRS, CDR2 YFSETQ. The CDR3 extends over 14 amino acids. The trim removed 3 bases at V and 1 base at J, leaving 3 bases unmatched. The CDR3 spells CASSWTGISYEQYF. The CDR3 DNA reads TGCGCCAGCAGCTGGACAGGGATTTCCTACGAGCAGTACTTC. Combining the CDR3 with reference TRBV5-1 and TRBJ2-7 gives the whole variable domain KAGVTQTPRYLIKTRGQQVTLSCSPISGHRSVSWYQQTPGQGLQFLFEYFSETQRNKGNFPGRFSGRQFSNSRSEMNVSTLELGDSALYLCASSWTGISYEQYFGPGTRLTVT.

This clonotype was seen repeatedly, ten times or more. CDR3 nucleotides: TGCAGTGCTAGAGGGGGGAGGGGACAGGTCCGAAACTCCTACAATGAGCAGTTCTTC. Encoded protein: CSARGGRGQVRNSYNEQFF. The chain employs TRBV20-1 and TRBJ2-1; D is possibly TRBD1 (8 bases). There are 19 residues in the CDR3. Trimming pared 1 base from V and 0 bases from J, leaving 22 bases between. Per germline, CDR1 DFQATT and CDR2 SNEGSKA (reference sequence).

This clonotype appeared many times. V usage is TRBV29-1 and J usage is TRBJ1-1; D possibly corresponds to TRBD1 (5 bases). Germline CDR1 reads SQVTM; CDR2 reads ANQGSEA. This CDR3 region has 10 residues. CDR3 nucleotide sequence: TGCACAGCGGGGCCCACTGAAGCTTTCTTT. Translating it yields CTAGPTEAFF.

This rearrangement joins TRBV7-8 to TRBJ1-6; D not certain. This CDR3 spans 14 amino acids. Trimming left V 5 bases short and J 10 bases short, with 15 bases between. CDR1 is SGHVS, CDR2 FQNEAQ, per germline. The CDR3 sequence: CASSLGRGISPLHF. DNA of the CDR3: TGTGCCAGCAGCCTCGGACGGGGAATATCACCCCTCCACTTT.

This clonotype appeared many times. The CDR3 loop is CASSFGGGYGYTF. The DNA for the CDR3 is TGTGCCAGCAGTTTCGGGGGGGGATATGGCTACACCTTC. The genes are TRBV12-3 or TRBV12-4 and TRBJ1-2; a possible D gene is TRBD1 (5 bases). V lost 3 bases, J lost 5 bases, and 10 bases lay in between. This CDR3 comprises 13 residues.

The CDR3 nucleotides read TGTGCCAGCAGGATTGCCGTGGGCTACCTCCACTTT. Its protein is CASRIAVGYLHF. The V and J genes are TRBV12-3 or TRBV12-4 and TRBJ1-6; D is unresolved. CDR3 length: 12 amino acids. The germline V and J ends were trimmed by 6 bases and 15 bases, with 15 bases remaining between them.

J is TRBJ2-7 and V is TRBV12-3 or TRBV12-4, with TRBD2 as a possible D gene (6 bases). V was shortened by 3 bases and J by 4 bases, with 10 bases between the two germline ends. This CDR3 is built from 13 residues. Written as DNA, the CDR3 is TGTGCCAGCAGTTTGGCGGAGGGGTACGAGCAGTACGTC. It is translated as CASSLAEGYEQYV.

This clonotype was seen repeatedly, ten times or more. The J gene is TRBJ2-7, the V gene TRBV4-3, with D possibly matching TRBD1 (6 bases). This CDR3 spans 14 amino acids. Germline V CDR1 and CDR2: LGHNA, YSLEER. V gave up 0 bases and J gave up 2 bases, with 8 bases separating them. The CDR3 DNA reads TGCGCCAGCAGCCAAGACAGGGGTCCCTACGAGCAGTACTTC. It translates to CASSQDRGPYEQYF.

The V gene is TRBV20-1, the J gene TRBJ2-5; 8 bases match TRBD1. The CDR3 consists of 17 residues. From germline, CDR1 is DFQATT and CDR2 SNEGSKA (reference sequence). With 1 base clipped from V and 4 bases from J, the junction kept 14 bases outside the gene matches. This CDR3 is CSARGSVQGARRETQYF. DNA of the CDR3: TGCAGTGCTAGAGGGTCTGTGCAGGGGGCGCGGAGAGAGACCCAGTACTTC.

A few counts support this clonotype. The gene calls are TRBV5-8 and TRBJ2-3, with D perhaps TRBD1 (6 bases). Germline V gene data show CDR1 as SGHTS and CDR2 as YDEGEE. The ends were cut back, 0 bases at V and 2 bases at J, with 13 bases in the middle. This CDR3 is 16 amino acids long. CDR3 in DNA: TGTGCCAGCAGCTTGGTCCTGACAGGCGTCACAGATACGCAGTATTTT. Its translation is CASSLVLTGVTDTQYF.

The genes are TRBV4-2 and TRBJ1-3; tentative D call: TRBD1 (5 bases). The CDR3 sequence is 17 residues long. The V gene's germline CDR1 is LGHNA and CDR2 YNFKEQ. Between the trimmed V and J ends, which lost 0 bases and 0 bases, there was a span of 12 bases. CDR3 amino acids: CASSQDPQGSSGNTIYF. In DNA, the CDR3 is TGTGCCAGCAGCCAAGATCCGCAGGGCAGCTCTGGAAACACCATATATTTT.

This clonotype showed up many times. The genes are TRBV7-9 and TRBJ1-1; no clear D. This CDR3 has 12 amino acids. Between the trimmed V and J ends, which lost 5 bases and 5 bases, there was a span of 9 bases. Germline-derived CDR1 and CDR2 are SEHNR and FQNEAQ (reference sequence). The CDR3 reads CASSGLGTEAFF. CDR3 coding DNA: TGTGCCAGCAGCGGTTTGGGAACTGAAGCTTTCTTT.

The sample holds many counts of this clonotype. The chain employs TRBV29-1 and TRBJ2-7; unclear D gene. Per the germline V gene, CDR1 is SQVTM and CDR2 is ANQGSEA. The CDR3 sequence is 12 residues long. Trimming took off 6 bases at V and 5 bases at J, with 14 bases between the two ends. In DNA form, the CDR3 reads TGCAGCGTGGCCTTACATCAGGACGAGCAGTACTTC. Translation: CSVALHQDEQYF.

Ten or more counts support this clonotype. V is TRBV20-1 and J is TRBJ1-5; D is unclear. The CDR3 is 15 residues long. Germline CDR1 is DFQATT and CDR2 is SNEGSKA (reference sequence). V was trimmed by 1 base and J by 0 bases, leaving 10 bases between them. The CDR3 DNA sequence: TGCAGTGCTAGAGCCTGGACGGGTAGCAATCAGCCCCAGCATTTT. Protein: CSARAWTGSNQPQHF.

This clonotype was counted ten times or more. The V and J genes are TRBV7-2 and TRBJ1-1; unclear D gene. The CDR3 has 13 amino acids. Germline loops: CDR1 SGHTA, CDR2 FQGNSA. Trimming cost V 6 bases and J 4 bases, with 12 bases left between them. CDR3 residues: CASRPGPSTEAFF. For the CDR3, the DNA is TGTGCCAGCAGACCTGGACCGAGCACTGAAGCTTTCTTT.

This clonotype appeared many times. The V gene is TRBV29-1, the J gene TRBJ1-2; TRBD1 might be the D (5 bases). The CDR3 covers 12 residues. Germline V lookup: CDR1 SQVTM, CDR2 ANQGSEA. V shed 3 bases and J shed 5 bases, with 10 bases lying between them. The CDR3 nucleotides read TGCAGCGTTGATTTAGGGGCGTATGGCTACACCTTC. Protein sequence: CSVDLGAYGYTF.

This clonotype was detected ten times or more. The chain is built from TRBV20-1 and TRBJ2-7; D possibly corresponds to TRBD1 (6 bases). Looked up from germline, CDR1 is DFQATT and CDR2 is SNEGSKA (reference sequence). The CDR3 extends over 15 amino acids. The germline V and J ends were trimmed by 3 bases and 1 base, with 16 bases remaining between them. The CDR3 sequence: CSARVIQGLSYEQYF. CDR3 nucleotide sequence: TGCAGTGCTAGGGTGATACAGGGATTATCCTACGAGCAGTACTTC.

This clonotype was observed many times. V and J are TRBV20-1 and TRBJ2-7, with TRBD1 matching over 8 bases. V lost 3 bases and J lost 3; bases outside the gene matches: 1. The CDR3 loop spans 12 amino acids. Looked up from germline, CDR1 is DFQATT and CDR2 is SNEGSKA (reference sequence). The CDR3 region is CSASTGGYEQYV. The CDR3 DNA reads TGCAGTGCTAGTACAGGGGGCTACGAGCAGTACGTC.

This clonotype was seen only a few times. The genes are TRBV7-9 and TRBJ2-2, with unresolved D. The CDR3 is 13 amino acids. V was shortened by 7 bases and J by 1 base, with 7 bases between the two germline ends. Germline V CDR1 and CDR2: SEHNR, FQNEAQ (reference sequence). This CDR3 reads CASTPRNTGELFF. In nucleotides, the CDR3 is TGTGCCAGCACCCCTAGGAACACCGGGGAGCTGTTTTTT.

In its sample, this clonotype was seen many times. The V and J genes are TRBV5-6 and TRBJ2-1; D not certain. The CDR3 has 11 amino acids. Germline CDR1 is SGHDT and CDR2 is YYEEEE. V lost 0 bases to trimming and J lost 9 bases, with 4 bases between them. The CDR3 sequence is CASSLVVEQFF. The CDR3 DNA reads as TGTGCCAGCAGCTTGGTGGTTGAGCAGTTCTTC.

This clonotype has ten or more counts. The V call is TRBV4-3, the J call TRBJ2-1; D may be TRBD2 (6 bases). The length of the CDR3 is 17 residues. Germline-derived CDR1 and CDR2 are LGHNA and YSLEER. Trimming took off 0 bases at V and 8 bases at J, with 20 bases between the two ends. The CDR3 reads CASSQDSGAGTVDEQFF. The CDR3 DNA reads TGCGCCAGCAGCCAAGATAGTGGGGCAGGGACTGTGGATGAGCAGTTCTTC.

This clonotype occurred many times. J is TRBJ1-1 and V is TRBV7-3; D remains unclear. Trimming cost V 4 bases and J 0 bases, with 12 bases left between them. The germline CDR1 and CDR2 sequences are SGHTA and FQGTGA. CDR3 length: 15 residues. The CDR3 bases are TGTGCCAGCAGCTCCTGGACGGTCATGAACACTGAAGCTTTCTTT. Protein product: CASSSWTVMNTEAFF.